These 9 T cell receptor beta chains originate from one sample sequenced in a study of T-cell memory formation after mild COVID-19. Each CDR3 protein gets one entry after TCRdb re-called the 5' RACE reads with MiXCR. The data contain roughly 550,000 distinct CDR3 sequences, around 21% of them seen just once; the ten biggest clones take up around 13%. Sequenced material: PBMCs or a T cell subset sorted from them (not recorded which). Receptors were obtained from an adult woman who had mild COVID-19 (a few samples of this study predate the infection). Cell type and time point are not known.

The rearrangement links TRBV5-5 to TRBJ2-7, with D hard to call. The germline V gene has CDR1 SGHKS and CDR2 YYEKEE (reference sequence). This CDR3 has 15 amino acids. The germline V and J ends were trimmed by 1 base and 3 bases, with 14 bases remaining between them. The CDR3 loop reads CASSLTTLSLYEQYF. CDR3 sequence (DNA): TGTGCCAGCAGCTTGACGACGCTATCCCTCTACGAGCAGTACTTC.

The rearrangement joins TRBV24-1 to TRBJ2-7, with a possible D match to TRBD2 (7 bases). Germline V gives CDR1 KGHDR, CDR2 SFDVKD. V gave up 9 bases and J gave up 5 bases, with 16 bases separating them. The CDR3 covers 13 residues. CDR3 in DNA: TGTGCCACCGGGCCCGCGGGGGCCGACGAGCAGTACTTC. Its translation: CATGPAGADEQYF.

The V call is TRBV4-1, the J call TRBJ2-5; TRBD2 matches at 13 bases. The junction had 4 bases not matched to a gene; V was cut back by 1 base and J by 5 bases. Germline CDR1 is MGHRA and CDR2 is YSYEKL. This CDR3 spans 16 amino acids. Here the CDR3 reads CASSQAGLAGSETQYF. The DNA for the CDR3 is TGCGCCAGCAGCCAAGCGGGACTAGCGGGGTCGGAGACCCAGTACTTC.

J is TRBJ1-2 and V is TRBV30; TRBD1 aligns across 10 bases. The CDR3 is 12 residues long. With V trimmed by 7 bases and J by 7 bases, 6 bases remained unmatched. Looked up from germline, CDR1 is GTSNPN and CDR2 is SVGIG (reference sequence). CDR3 nucleotide sequence: TGTGCCTTTTGGGACAGGGGTTTTGGCTACACCTTC. Protein product: CAFWDRGFGYTF.

Only a few counts were recorded for this clonotype. The chain is built from TRBV7-9 and TRBJ1-2; D is unclear. Germline V gene lookup returns CDR1 SEHNR and CDR2 FQNEAQ (reference sequence). The CDR3 is made up of 12 amino acids. V was trimmed by 1 base and J by 7 bases, leaving 7 bases between them. The CDR3 is CASSLGFVGYTF. DNA of the CDR3: TGTGCCAGCAGCTTAGGGTTTGTTGGCTACACCTTC.

The chain combines TRBV11-2 with TRBJ1-2, with D perhaps TRBD1 (5 bases). Per the germline V gene, CDR1 is SGHAT and CDR2 is FQNNGV. CDR3 size: 12 residues. V lost 6 bases to trimming and J lost 4 bases, with 9 bases between them. For the CDR3, the DNA is TGTGCCAGCAGGGGGGGTGGCTATGGCTACACCTTC. This translates into CASRGGGYGYTF.

The CDR3 DNA is TGCAGTGCTAGAGAGGCAGGGATGATCCAAGAGACCCAGTACTTC. This codes for CSAREAGMIQETQYF. This sequence joins TRBV20-1 and TRBJ2-5; a possible D gene is TRBD1 (5 bases). The ends were cut back, 0 bases at V and 1 base at J, with 12 bases in the middle. CDR3 length: 15 amino acids. The germline gives CDR1 DFQATT, CDR2 SNEGSKA (reference sequence).

The chain has TRBV12-3 or TRBV12-4 and TRBJ1-2; TRBD1 matches at 8 bases. V was pared by 3 bases and J by 6 bases, with 3 bases of the junction left unmatched. The CDR3 runs 13 residues. The CDR3 loop reads CASSFATGDGYTF. The CDR3 DNA reads as TGTGCCAGCAGTTTTGCGACAGGGGATGGCTACACCTTC.

This clonotype showed up many times. J is TRBJ2-2 and V is TRBV7-2, with D uncertain. The germline V gene has CDR1 SGHTA and CDR2 FQGNSA. The CDR3 extends over 12 amino acids. V lost 5 bases, J lost 5 bases, and 6 bases lay in between. The CDR3 is CASSRFTGELFF. For the CDR3, the DNA is TGTGCCAGCAGCCGTTTTACCGGGGAGCTGTTTTTT.